These 16 T cell receptor beta chains originate from one sample sequenced in a study of early T cells in non-severe SARS-CoV-2 infection. TCRdb reanalysed the 5' RACE reads using MiXCR and keeps one entry per CDR3 protein. The sample has approximately 27,000 distinct CDR3 sequences, under 6% seen once. Sequences were obtained from whole blood. These receptors all stem from an adult who was a healthcare worker with PCR-confirmed SARS-CoV-2 infection or an uninfected control (not recorded which).

This clonotype was counted a few times. The chain's CDR3 is CASRSAGYF. CDR3 DNA sequence: TGTGCAAGTCGCTCGGCGGGGTACTTC. The chain has TRBV12-2 and TRBJ2-7; the table's D call TRBD2 went unverified against the DNA. TRBV12-2 has pseudogene status. CDR3 length equals 9 residues.

This clonotype occurred many times. The chain combines TRBV20-1 with TRBJ1-5; D not certain. V dropped 0 bases and J dropped 5 bases, with 8 bases sitting between them. This CDR3 is 13 amino acids long. The V gene's germline CDR1 is DFQATT and CDR2 SNEGSKA (reference sequence). This CDR3 is CSARDRPDQPQHF. CDR3 nucleotide sequence: TGCAGTGCTAGAGACAGGCCCGATCAGCCCCAGCATTTT.

This clonotype has at least ten counts. The chain joins TRBV15 to TRBJ1-2; D may be TRBD1 (5 bases). The CDR3 covers 16 residues. Trimming removed 1 base at V and 8 bases at J, with 20 bases between. Per germline, CDR1 LNHNV and CDR2 YYDKDF (reference sequence). CDR3 DNA sequence: TGTGCCACCAGCAGAGGCCGGGACGGCGGTATCAGAGGCTACACCTTC. Translation gives CATSRGRDGGIRGYTF.

This clonotype was recorded at least ten times. V is TRBV11-3 and J is TRBJ1-3; D call uncertain. This CDR3 spans 11 amino acids. Germline V gives CDR1 SGHNT, CDR2 YENEEA. Trimming shortened V by 3 bases and J by 9 bases, and 6 bases separated the two germline ends. The CDR3 region has the DNA TGTGCCAGCAGCTTGAAGGGCACCATATATTTT. This gives the protein CASSLKGTIYF.

This clonotype has ten or more counts. The J gene is TRBJ2-5, the V gene TRBV3-1; no clear D. The germline CDR1 and CDR2 sequences are LGHDT and YNNKEL (reference sequence). With 1 base removed from V and 5 bases from J, the gap between germline ends came to 14 bases. The CDR3 loop spans 15 amino acids. The DNA of the CDR3 is TGTGCCAGCAGCCAAGTGCGGTCTAGGGCGGAGACCCAGTACTTC. Its protein is CASSQVRSRAETQYF.

The chain uses TRBV20-1 and TRBJ1-3; D possibly corresponds to TRBD1 (6 bases). The CDR3 contains 15 residues. Per the germline V gene, CDR1 is DFQATT and CDR2 is SNEGSKA (reference sequence). V was trimmed by 6 bases and J by 0 bases, leaving 15 bases between them. CDR3 amino acids: CSAPRGVSSGNTIYF. CDR3 nucleotides: TGCAGTGCCCCTAGGGGGGTTAGCTCTGGAAACACCATATATTTT.

The genes are TRBV7-9 and TRBJ2-2, with D unclear. The CDR3 is made up of 15 amino acids. V lost 5 bases and J 4 bases, leaving 14 bases between the germline ends. Germline assignment: CDR1 SEHNR and CDR2 FQNEAQ (reference sequence). The chain's CDR3 is CASSPKLAVTGELFF. The CDR3 coding sequence is TGTGCCAGCAGCCCCAAGTTGGCGGTCACCGGGGAGCTGTTTTTT.

This chain joins TRBV20-1 and TRBJ1-5, with D perhaps TRBD1 (5 bases). The CDR3 is 16 residues long. Germline V gene data show CDR1 as DFQATT and CDR2 as SNEGSKA (reference sequence). With 1 base removed from V and 7 bases from J, the gap between germline ends came to 20 bases. The CDR3 is CSARVQGSLVRQPQHF. CDR3 coding DNA: TGCAGTGCTAGAGTGCAGGGAAGCTTGGTTAGGCAGCCCCAGCATTTT.

This clonotype was seen many times. The V call is TRBV4-1, the J call TRBJ1-1, with D unresolved. Germline assignment: CDR1 MGHRA and CDR2 YSYEKL. This CDR3 contains 16 residues. Trimming cost V 4 bases and J 0 bases, with 15 bases left between them. The CDR3 DNA reads as TGCGCCAGCAGCCCTTCTCCTGCGTTCTTGAACACTGAAGCTTTCTTT. It codes for CASSPSPAFLNTEAFF.

This clonotype was found many times. V gene TRBV6-4 combines with J gene TRBJ2-1; 9 bases agree with TRBD1. The length of the CDR3 is 16 residues. V shed 0 bases, J shed 9 bases, and the junction held 9 bases outside the gene matches. Germline V gene data show CDR1 as MRHNA and CDR2 as SNTAGT. The CDR3 coding sequence is TGTGCCAGCAGTGACTCACCAGGGACAGGGAGGAGTGAGCAGTTCTTC. Residues: CASSDSPGTGRSEQFF.

This clonotype came up many times. J is TRBJ2-1 and V is TRBV12-3 or TRBV12-4, with D uncertain. Trimming left V 3 bases short and J 7 bases short, with 4 bases between. The CDR3 runs 11 residues. CDR3: CASSLTNEQFF. The CDR3 DNA sequence: TGTGCCAGCAGTTTGACAAATGAGCAGTTCTTC.

This clonotype was seen many times. The V and J genes are TRBV24-1 and TRBJ2-7, with 10 bases identical to TRBD2. This CDR3 has 17 residues. The germline V gene encodes CDR1 KGHDR and CDR2 SFDVKD. With 6 bases clipped from V and 5 bases from J, the junction kept 15 bases outside the gene matches. DNA of the CDR3: TGTGCCACCAGTCCGCGAGCAACAGCGGGAGGGCCGGACGAGCAGTACTTC. Translating it yields CATSPRATAGGPDEQYF.

The chain employs TRBV7-3 and TRBJ1-1; possible D gene TRBD1, 5 bases. The CDR3 sequence is 12 residues long. The germline V and J ends were trimmed by 5 bases and 8 bases, with 12 bases remaining between them. Germline CDR1 and CDR2: SGHTA and FQGTGA. CDR3 protein: CASSHAGGEAFF. In nucleotides, the CDR3 is TGTGCCAGCAGCCACGCGGGGGGAGAAGCTTTCTTT.

This clonotype was found many times. V gene TRBV7-2 combines with J gene TRBJ2-3; D possibly corresponds to TRBD2 (7 bases). The V gene lost 4 bases and the J gene lost 2 bases, with 16 bases spanning the gap. The CDR3 spans 16 residues. Germline assignment: CDR1 SGHTA and CDR2 FQGNSA. DNA for the CDR3: TGTGCCAGCAGCTCCCGAAGGGGGGGAAACACAGATACGCAGTATTTT. Amino acid sequence: CASSSRRGGNTDTQYF.

This clonotype was detected only a few times. The chain has TRBV19 and TRBJ1-5, with D uncertain. The CDR3 has 14 residues. Germline V gene sequence: CDR1 LNHDA, CDR2 SQIVND (reference sequence). V was pared by 2 bases and J by 3 bases, with 8 bases between. The CDR3 here is CASSITGNNQPQHF. CDR3 coding DNA: TGTGCCAGTAGTATAACGGGGAACAATCAGCCCCAGCATTTT.

This clonotype was picked up many times. The chain joins TRBV20-1 to TRBJ2-1; the D gene could be TRBD1 or TRBD2 (5 bases each). This CDR3 is 13 amino acids long. From germline, CDR1 is DFQATT and CDR2 SNEGSKA (reference sequence). CDR3 nucleotides: TGCAGCCTCCCGGGACGGATCGACAATGAGCAGTTCTTC. This gives the protein CSLPGRIDNEQFF.